This TCR beta chain was captured in a study of cytomegalovirus exposure and HLA in healthy donors. V was clipped by 4 bases and J by 4 bases; unmatched bases: 16. Germline V gene lookup returns CDR1 SGHDT and CDR2 YYEEEE. This CDR3 spans 17 amino acids. The study ran its PCR with 60 Vbeta and 13 Jbeta primers. Libraries were prepared by immunoSEQ multiplex PCR; TCRdb keeps only in-frame clonotypes and omits some of them. This repertoire shows about 190,000 clones, about 80% found once; its top ten account for about 2.6%. This TCR derives from a woman aged 50 to 65 in good health and CMV-seropositive. The chain carries TRBV5-6 and TRBJ1-1; the match to TRBD1 covers 7 bases. Sequenced material: PBMCs. CDR3 coding DNA: TGTGCCAGCAGCACACCGGGACAGTCTTCGGCGGGCACTGAAGCTTTCTTT. The encoded protein is CASSTPGQSSAGTEAFF.